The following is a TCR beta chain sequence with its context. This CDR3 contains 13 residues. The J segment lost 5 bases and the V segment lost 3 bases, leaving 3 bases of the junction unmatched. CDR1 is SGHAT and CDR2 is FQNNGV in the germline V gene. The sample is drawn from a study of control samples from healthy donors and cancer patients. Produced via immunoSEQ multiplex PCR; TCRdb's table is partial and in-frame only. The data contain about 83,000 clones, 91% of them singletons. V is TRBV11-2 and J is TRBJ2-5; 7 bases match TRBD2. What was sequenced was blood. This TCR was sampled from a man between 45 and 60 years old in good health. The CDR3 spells CASSFGAGETQYF. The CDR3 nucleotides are TGTGCCAGCAGCTTCGGAGCGGGGGAGACCCAGTACTTC.